This T cell receptor (beta chain) was sequenced for a study of blood T cells in healthy people across ages. The second PCR ran roughly 7 to 11 cycles with a sample-barcoded 5' primer and J-beta primers. TCRdb recomputed calls from the 5' RACE reads with MiXCR, one row per CDR3 protein. The table lists 780,000 or so distinct CDR3 sequences, approximately 53% of them singletons. The ends lost 6 bases at V and 6 bases at J; junction bases unmatched: 7. Per germline, CDR1 ENHRY and CDR2 SYGVKD. This CDR3 contains 14 residues. The donors, healthy Caucasians from Russia, were aged 6 to 90. Per sample, at least 6 micrograms of total RNA were extracted. This clonotype has a single count.

Sequenced input: blood. The sequence was collected from a man aged 40-49 years in good health. The chain recombines TRBV10-3 with TRBJ2-2, with TRBD2 matching over 7 bases. In DNA form, the CDR3 reads TGTGCCATCAGCACGACTAGCCCGGCCGGGGAGCTGTTTTTT. Translating it yields CAISTTSPAGELFF.